These 10 T cell receptor beta chains were sequenced from one sample in a study of CXCR3-negative and CXCR3-positive naive CD8 T cells. UMI labels and 5' RACE were used to prepare the TRB cDNA libraries. Reprocessing the 5' RACE reads, TCRdb reports a single entry for every CDR3 protein and omits DNA. The sample has some 130,000 distinct CDR3 sequences; the top ten hold 0.45% to 0.55%. Sequenced: naive CXCR3- CD8+ T cells from blood. Indicated subset: CD45RO-CCR7+CD27+CD95- naive CD8+ T cells lacking CXCR3 (TNR3-). The receptors stem from a human donor in good health. Some clones in this sample may be carry-over from other donors' samples.

The chain combines TRBV15 with TRBJ2-3; TCRdb designates TRBD2, a call that cannot be tested without DNA. The germline gives CDR1 LNHNV, CDR2 YYDKDF (reference sequence). CDR3 length: 18 residues. The CDR3 spells CATSRASGLAGGTDTQYF. Together with reference TRBV15 and TRBJ2-3, the CDR3 gives the full variable domain: DAMVIQNPRYQVTQFGKPVTLSCSQTLNHNVMYWYQQKSSQAPKLLFHYYDKDFNNEADTPDNFQSRRPNTSFCFLDIRSPGLGDTAMYLCATSRASGLAGGTDTQYFGPGTRLTVL.

The chain has TRBV29-1 and TRBJ2-7; the TCRdb call, TRBD1, lacks DNA for checking. CDR1 and CDR2 (germline): SQVTM, ANQGSEA. This CDR3 is 13 amino acids long. This CDR3 reads CSVEDRSGAEQYF.

The V call is TRBV7-3, the J call TRBJ2-7; TCRdb designates TRBD2, a call that cannot be tested without DNA. The CDR3 has 14 residues. Germline assignment: CDR1 SGHTA and CDR2 FQGTGA. The CDR3 sequence is CASSSAGGSYEQYF.

The chain employs TRBV29-1 and TRBJ1-2. The CDR3 is made up of 12 amino acids. The germline gives CDR1 SQVTM, CDR2 ANQGSEA. Here the CDR3 reads CSVEVQGRGYTF.

V is TRBV20-1 and J is TRBJ2-7; TCRdb lists TRBD1, though no DNA is available to test this call. This CDR3 contains 15 residues. Germline V gene lookup returns CDR1 DFQATT and CDR2 SNEGSKA (reference sequence). CDR3 protein: CSARDVGEQPYEQYF.

The chain carries TRBV29-1 and TRBJ2-3; TCRdb's assignment of TRBD1 cannot be checked, as there is no DNA. Germline V CDR1 and CDR2: SQVTM, ANQGSEA. This CDR3 region has 15 residues. The CDR3 spells CSVLGGSPDADTQYF.

The chain employs TRBV5-4 and TRBJ2-5; TCRdb lists TRBD1, though no DNA is available to test this call. This CDR3 comprises 17 residues. Germline V gene data show CDR1 as SGHNT and CDR2 as YYREEE (reference sequence). CDR3 sequence: CASSFSTGGGTGETQYF.

The rearrangement links TRBV23-1 to TRBJ2-2; no DNA is available, so the TRBD2 call from TCRdb remains unchecked. TRBV23-1 is known as an ORF, though its function is uncertain. The CDR3 is made up of 18 amino acids. CDR3 sequence: CASSQLPSGGPNTGELFF.

The chain combines TRBV7-9 with TRBJ2-7. The CDR3 is 14 residues long. The germline gives CDR1 SEHNR, CDR2 FQNEAQ (reference sequence). The CDR3 protein is CASSYQGTSYEQYF.

The chain carries TRBV20-1 and TRBJ2-1; TCRdb lists TRBD2, though no DNA is available to test this call. Germline CDR1 and CDR2: DFQATT and SNEGSKA (reference sequence). The CDR3 runs 14 residues. The CDR3: CSASWGGTYNEQFF.